The 15 T cell receptor beta chains listed next were all sequenced from one sample in a study of blood T cell repertoires in COVID-19. Some clones are missing from TCRdb's copy, which holds only in-frame ones; the method was immunoSEQ multiplex PCR. The table lists more than 100,000 clones, around 85% of them singletons. Sequencing used peripheral blood. These receptor sequences come from a woman in her forties or fifties with acute or convalescent COVID-19.

The rearrangement links TRBV29-1 to TRBJ2-2, with 12 positions matching TRBD2. Per germline, CDR1 SQVTM and CDR2 ANQGSEA. This CDR3 region has 17 residues. Unmatched junction bases numbered 12, after V lost 4 bases and J lost 6 bases. The CDR3, as DNA: TGCAGCGTTGCGACCTCTGGACTAGCGGGGTTCCCCGGGGAGCTGTTTTTT. Protein sequence: CSVATSGLAGFPGELFF.

This chain links TRBV5-8 with TRBJ2-7, with D tentatively TRBD1 (6 bases). Germline loops: CDR1 SGHTS, CDR2 YDEGEE. Trimming stripped 0 bases from V and 3 bases from J, with 10 bases between. The CDR3 is made up of 14 amino acids. CDR3 nucleotides: TGTGCCAGCAGCTTGGGACAGGTTATCTACGAGCAGTACTTC. Encoded protein: CASSLGQVIYEQYF.

The genes are TRBV15 and TRBJ1-2, with TRBD1 as a possible D gene (6 bases). Germline loops: CDR1 LNHNV, CDR2 YYDKDF (reference sequence). The CDR3 extends over 13 amino acids. The V end was cut by 1 base, the J end by 4 bases, with 7 bases between. The DNA of the CDR3 is TGTGCCACCAGCAGAGGAGGGGGCTATGGCTACACCTTC. Amino acid sequence: CATSRGGGYGYTF.

The CDR3 reads CASSLDRAISYEQYF. For the CDR3, the DNA is TGCGCCAGCAGCTTGGACAGGGCAATATCCTACGAGCAGTACTTC. The V call is TRBV5-1, the J call TRBJ2-7; possible D gene TRBD1, 6 bases. The CDR3 extends over 15 amino acids. V was shortened by 0 bases and J by 1 base, with 11 bases between the two germline ends. The V gene's germline CDR1 is SGHRS and CDR2 YFSETQ.

In its sample, this clone was seen a few times. The chain has TRBV2 and TRBJ1-5, with a possible D match to TRBD1 (6 bases). The V gene lost 5 bases and the J gene lost 6 bases, with 14 bases spanning the gap. Germline CDR1 and CDR2: SNHLY and FYNNEI. The CDR3 extends over 14 amino acids. In nucleotides, the CDR3 is TGTGCCAGCAGTTGGGGGGGGGCGCGTCAGCCCCAGCATTTT. Its translation is CASSWGGARQPQHF. The variable domain in full, with the rest retrieved from reference TRBV2 and TRBJ1-5, is EPEVTQTPSHQVTQMGQEVILRCVPISNHLYFYWYRQILGQKVEFLVSFYNNEISEKSEIFDDQFSVERPDGSNFTLKIRSTKLEDSAMYFCASSWGGARQPQHFGDGTRLSIL.

The chain links TRBV5-6 to TRBJ2-7; TRBD1 aligns across 7 bases. The germline V gene has CDR1 SGHDT and CDR2 YYEEEE. The trim removed 4 bases at V and 1 base at J, leaving 14 bases unmatched. This CDR3 comprises 17 residues. The CDR3 is CASSPLRKGAGSYEQYF. The CDR3 DNA is TGTGCCAGCAGCCCACTTCGTAAGGGGGCAGGGTCCTACGAGCAGTACTTC.

V usage is TRBV24-1 and J usage is TRBJ2-1, with a weak D call TRBD2 (5 bases). The CDR3 is 17 amino acids. Trimming left V 2 bases short and J 8 bases short, with 21 bases between. CDR1 and CDR2 from the germline V gene are KGHDR and SFDVKD. The CDR3 reads CATSDSPGIGIMDEQFF. The CDR3 DNA reads as TGTGCCACCAGTGATTCTCCGGGGATAGGTATTATGGATGAGCAGTTCTTC.

As DNA, the CDR3 is TGTGCCAGTAGTGCAACAAGGATGGGACAGAAAGAGACCCAGTACTTC. Protein product: CASSATRMGQKETQYF. This chain connects TRBV19 to TRBJ2-5; 7 bases match TRBD1. The CDR3 sequence is 16 residues long. V dropped 5 bases and J dropped 3; count of bases not matched to a gene: 12. Germline V gene sequence: CDR1 LNHDA, CDR2 SQIVND (reference sequence).

This chain uses TRBV19 with TRBJ2-5; 11 bases match TRBD1. From germline, CDR1 is LNHDA and CDR2 SQIVND (reference sequence). The CDR3 is 16 residues long. With V trimmed by 5 bases and J by 2 bases, 7 bases remained unmatched. This chain's CDR3 is CASSAYRDRGQETQYF. The CDR3 DNA reads as TGTGCCAGTAGTGCCTACCGGGACAGGGGGCAAGAGACCCAGTACTTC.

This chain links TRBV10-3 with TRBJ1-1; D may be TRBD1 (5 bases). V was trimmed by 6 bases and J by 0 bases, leaving 8 bases between them. The CDR3 covers 13 residues. The germline CDR1 and CDR2 sequences are ENHRY and SYGVKD. The chain's CDR3 is CAIRDTMNTEAFF. The DNA for the CDR3 is TGTGCCATCAGGGACACGATGAACACTGAAGCTTTCTTT.

This chain links TRBV5-1 with TRBJ1-3; unclear D gene. The CDR3 has 19 amino acids. The germline V and J ends were trimmed by 1 base and 0 bases, with 20 bases remaining between them. Germline V CDR1 and CDR2: SGHRS, YFSETQ. In DNA form, the CDR3 reads TGCGCCAGCAGCTTGTACCCCACCCAAAGCCGGGGCTCTGGAAACACCATATATTTT. It yields the protein CASSLYPTQSRGSGNTIYF.

Here the CDR3 DNA reads TGTGCCAGCAGCCCCACAGGGCATGGCTACACCTTC. This codes for CASSPTGHGYTF. The gene calls are TRBV12-3 or TRBV12-4 and TRBJ1-2; TRBD1 is a possible D gene (6 bases). CDR3 length: 12 residues. V gave up 6 bases and J gave up 6 bases, with 11 bases separating them.

This clone was counted only a few times. The V gene is TRBV12-3 or TRBV12-4, the J gene TRBJ2-1; D perhaps matches TRBD2 (5 bases). The CDR3 spans 13 residues. Deletions cut 3 bases from V and 6 bases from J, with 9 bases between. CDR3 loop: CASSFSGGNEQFF. The DNA for the CDR3 is TGTGCCAGCAGTTTTTCAGGAGGCAATGAGCAGTTCTTC.

The chain employs TRBV12-5 and TRBJ2-6; no firm D call. This CDR3 is built from 17 residues. The ends were cut back, 4 bases at V and 0 bases at J, with 13 bases in the middle. Germline values: CDR1 LGHNT, CDR2 FRNRAP. The CDR3: CASGSQVAISGANVLTF. In DNA, the CDR3 is TGTGCTAGTGGTTCCCAGGTGGCTATCTCTGGGGCCAACGTCCTGACTTTC.

There are a few counts of this clone. This rearrangement joins TRBV11-2 to TRBJ1-2; the D gene is possibly TRBD1 (6 bases). V shed 5 bases and J shed 1 base, with 11 bases lying between them. Germline loops: CDR1 SGHAT, CDR2 FQNNGV. This CDR3 spans 14 amino acids. The CDR3, as DNA: TGTGCCAGCAGCCAGGGGAACCTTAACTATGGCTACACCTTC. It is translated as CASSQGNLNYGYTF.